A single sample gave rise to the 25 T cell receptor beta chains below, sequenced in a study of T cells of healthy individuals. TCRdb re-derived calls from the 5' RACE reads in MiXCR, one entry per CDR3 protein. This sample yields 90,000 to 100,000 distinct CDR3 sequences, of which 15% to 20% are seen a single time; more than 5.5% belongs to the top ten. Source of these receptors: a human donor in good health.

Only a few counts were recorded for this clonotype. The rearrangement joins TRBV20-1 to TRBJ2-1; 7 positions agree with TRBD1. Trimming cost V 3 bases and J 4 bases; bases outside gene matches: 9. Germline V gives CDR1 DFQATT, CDR2 SNEGSKA (reference sequence). The CDR3 is made up of 15 amino acids. CDR3: CSASLGDSGYNEQFF. The CDR3, as DNA: TGCAGTGCTAGCCTCGGGGACAGCGGATACAATGAGCAGTTCTTC.

V and J are TRBV23-1 and TRBJ2-1; the D gene is possibly TRBD2 (6 bases). TRBV23-1 is identified as an open reading frame with a role that is uncertain. The CDR3 length is 10 residues. V lost 7 bases and J 12 bases, leaving 10 bases between the germline ends. Written as DNA, the CDR3 is TGCGCCAGCATTGGAGGGGTGCAGTTCTTC. This translates into CASIGGVQFF.

This clonotype was counted only a few times. This chain uses TRBV6-6 with TRBJ1-2, with 7 bases lining up with TRBD1. This CDR3 is 14 amino acids long. V trimming: 6 bases; J trimming: 4 bases; junction bases outside the gene matches: 8. Germline CDR1 is MNHNY and CDR2 is SVGAGI (reference sequence). The DNA for the CDR3 is TGTGCCAGCAGACAGGGGAACGACGGCTATGGCTACACCTTC. As protein: CASRQGNDGYGYTF.

The chain recombines TRBV6-6 with TRBJ2-4; 7 bases map to TRBD1. V was pared by 2 bases and J by 7 bases, with 8 bases of the junction left unmatched. The CDR3 is 15 amino acids. Germline V gives CDR1 MNHNY, CDR2 SVGAGI (reference sequence). CDR3 sequence (DNA): TGTGCCAGCAGTTACCTCAAACAGGGGCCGAACATTCAGTACTTC. As protein: CASSYLKQGPNIQYF.

This clonotype was seen repeatedly, ten times or more. The rearrangement joins TRBV27 to TRBJ2-5, with 15 bases identical to TRBD2. With 6 bases clipped from V and 3 bases from J, the junction kept 2 bases outside the gene matches. Germline V gives CDR1 MNHEY, CDR2 SMNVEV (reference sequence). CDR3 length equals 15 residues. CDR3 in amino acids: CASRGLAGGEETQYF. The CDR3 DNA is TGTGCCAGCAGGGGACTAGCGGGAGGCGAAGAGACCCAGTACTTC.

The chain employs TRBV7-2 and TRBJ2-7; 10 nucleotides align to TRBD2. This CDR3 has 15 residues. With 5 bases clipped from V and 2 bases from J, the junction kept 6 bases outside the gene matches. Germline loops: CDR1 SGHTA, CDR2 FQGNSA. The CDR3 DNA sequence: TGTGCCAGCAGCCTAGGGACTAGCGCGACCTACGAGCAGTACTTC. This translates into CASSLGTSATYEQYF.

V gene TRBV7-2 combines with J gene TRBJ2-7; D may be TRBD1 (6 bases). The CDR3 consists of 15 residues. The V end lost 5 bases, the J end lost 0 bases, and 14 bases lay between the germline ends. CDR1 and CDR2 (germline): SGHTA, FQGNSA. CDR3 coding DNA: TGTGCCAGCAGCCTCCCGGACAGAAGCTCCTACGAGCAGTACTTC. The encoded protein is CASSLPDRSSYEQYF.

This chain uses TRBV4-3 with TRBJ2-1, with D tentatively TRBD2 (7 bases). The CDR3 has 15 amino acids. V was pared by 1 base and J by 10 bases, with 17 bases between. CDR1 is LGHNA and CDR2 is YSLEER in the germline V gene. The chain's CDR3 is CASSQVGGRMGEQFF. As DNA, the CDR3 is TGCGCCAGCAGCCAAGTCGGGGGGCGGATGGGCGAGCAGTTCTTC.

The V and J genes are TRBV27 and TRBJ2-3, with no clear D. The CDR3 extends over 12 amino acids. V was pared by 6 bases and J by 14 bases, with 18 bases between. Germline CDR1 and CDR2: MNHEY and SMNVEV (reference sequence). The CDR3 reads CASSPPGGSRYF. The CDR3 region has the DNA TGTGCCAGCAGCCCACCGGGTGGGTCCCGGTATTTT.

The chain combines TRBV7-9 with TRBJ2-7; D is possibly TRBD1 (5 bases). V was trimmed by 10 bases and J by 3 bases, leaving 7 bases between them. The CDR3 consists of 10 residues. CDR1 is SEHNR and CDR2 is FQNEAQ in the germline V gene (reference sequence). The CDR3 region has the DNA TGTGCCATCGACAGCTACGAGCAGTACTTC. This encodes CAIDSYEQYF.

The rearrangement joins TRBV28 to TRBJ2-7; D ambiguous. The CDR3 is 14 residues long. Trimming removed 3 bases from V and 1 base from J, with 10 bases in between. The V gene's germline CDR1 is MDHEN and CDR2 SYDVKM. CDR3 coding DNA: TGTGCCAGCAGTTTGACTCACGCATCCTACGAGCAGTACTTC. This encodes CASSLTHASYEQYF.

The rearrangement uses TRBV10-3 and TRBJ1-2; no clear D. The germline CDR1 and CDR2 sequences are ENHRY and SYGVKD. The CDR3 has 18 amino acids. V lost 0 bases and J lost 6, with 23 bases in between. DNA of the CDR3: TGTGCCATCAGTGAGTCGTGGGTCGTCGGAGAATTTCGCCATGGCTACACCTTC. Protein sequence: CAISESWVVGEFRHGYTF.

This clonotype was picked up a small number of times. The gene calls are TRBV5-1 and TRBJ1-5; D may be TRBD1 (5 bases). This CDR3 has 14 residues. The V end was cut by 3 bases, the J end by 3 bases, with 10 bases between. Germline CDR1 SGHRS, CDR2 YFSETQ. This CDR3 reads CASSYDRDNQPQHF. CDR3 bases: TGCGCCAGCAGCTACGACAGAGACAATCAGCCCCAGCATTTT.

This clonotype was found many times. Written as DNA, the CDR3 is TGTGCCAGCAGAAGGTGGGACAGGGGACTGGTCGAGCAGTACTTC. It specifies CASRRWDRGLVEQYF. The gene calls are TRBV28 and TRBJ2-7; 10 nucleotides line up with TRBD1. CDR1 and CDR2 from the germline V gene are MDHEN and SYDVKM. V lost 6 bases to trimming and J lost 6 bases; unmatched junction nucleotides: 11. CDR3 size: 15 residues.

This chain connects TRBV20-1 to TRBJ2-2, with 7 bases that match TRBD1. V lost 5 bases and J lost 7; bases outside the gene matches: 10. CDR1 is DFQATT and CDR2 is SNEGSKA in the germline V gene (reference sequence). The CDR3 has 14 amino acids. CDR3 residues: CSAARDSYIGELFF. The CDR3 DNA sequence: TGCAGTGCTGCTCGGGACAGTTACATCGGGGAGCTGTTTTTT.

The V call is TRBV6-5, the J call TRBJ2-5; D is possibly TRBD2 (5 bases). Germline V CDR1 and CDR2: MNHEY, SVGAGI. The CDR3 is 13 residues long. The V end was cut by 0 bases, the J end by 4 bases, with 6 bases between. CDR3 DNA sequence: TGTGCCAGCAGTTACTCGGAGGTAGAGACCCAGTACTTC. Translating it yields CASSYSEVETQYF.

This chain uses TRBV5-1 with TRBJ2-5; possible D gene TRBD2, 5 bases. This CDR3 has 13 amino acids. With 1 base removed from V and 4 bases from J, the gap between germline ends came to 8 bases. CDR1 and CDR2 (germline): SGHRS, YFSETQ. The CDR3 sequence is CASSLLGGETQYF. The CDR3 region has the DNA TGCGCCAGCAGCTTGTTAGGAGGAGAGACCCAGTACTTC.

This clonotype occurred many times. The chain uses TRBV2 and TRBJ2-3; D call uncertain. Per the germline V gene, CDR1 is SNHLY and CDR2 is FYNNEI. CDR3 length: 11 residues. Trimming shortened V by 7 bases and J by 6 bases, and 8 bases separated the two germline ends. CDR3 sequence: CASTLTDTQYF. For the CDR3, the DNA is TGTGCCAGCACCCTCACGGATACGCAGTATTTT.

V usage is TRBV14 and J usage is TRBJ2-3; D gene ambiguous. This CDR3 is built from 14 residues. V was trimmed by 1 base and J by 2 bases, leaving 7 bases between them. Germline loops: CDR1 SGHDN, CDR2 FVKESK. CDR3 protein: CASSQVAHTDTQYF. The DNA for the CDR3 is TGTGCCAGCAGCCAAGTAGCACACACAGATACGCAGTATTTT.

This clonotype was seen a few times. The chain uses TRBV4-2 and TRBJ1-1; D not certain. Germline assignment: CDR1 LGHNA and CDR2 YNFKEQ. The CDR3 totals 14 residues. The V end was cut by 0 bases, the J end by 4 bases, with 9 bases between. The DNA for the CDR3 is TGTGCCAGCAGCCAAGACGAGGATATCACTGAAGCTTTCTTT. It codes for CASSQDEDITEAFF.

This clonotype was found a few times. The rearrangement uses TRBV5-4 and TRBJ2-5; D is unresolved. This CDR3 comprises 13 residues. Germline V gene lookup returns CDR1 SGHNT and CDR2 YYREEE (reference sequence). V dropped 4 bases and J dropped 4 bases, with 11 bases sitting between them. CDR3 nucleotides: TGTGCCAGCAGCGGACCCCTCCCAGAGACCCAGTACTTC. Its translation: CASSGPLPETQYF.

DNA of the CDR3: TGTGCCTCCCAGCGGGGGAACACCGGGGAGCTGTTTTTT. Translating gives CASQRGNTGELFF. The rearrangement uses TRBV6-5 and TRBJ2-2; TRBD2 aligns across 7 bases. Looked up from germline, CDR1 is MNHEY and CDR2 is SVGAGI. V dropped 11 bases and J dropped 1; count of bases not matched to a gene: 4. The CDR3 has 13 residues.

This clonotype was observed a handful of times. The chain recombines TRBV28 with TRBJ2-5, with 11 bases aligning to TRBD2. The CDR3 sequence is 14 residues long. Unmatched junction bases numbered 0, after V lost 6 bases and J lost 0 bases. Germline V gives CDR1 MDHEN, CDR2 SYDVKM. The CDR3 sequence is CASRGLADQETQYF. CDR3 sequence (DNA): TGTGCCAGCAGGGGACTAGCGGACCAAGAGACCCAGTACTTC.

The chain employs TRBV12-5 and TRBJ1-2; TRBD1 matches 8 bases. V lost 6 bases to trimming and J lost 3 bases; unmatched junction nucleotides: 0. CDR1 and CDR2 from the germline V gene are LGHNT and FRNRAP. The CDR3 spans 12 residues. The CDR3 loop is CASGGQDYGYTF. The DNA for the CDR3 is TGTGCTAGTGGGGGACAGGACTATGGCTACACCTTC.

This clonotype was counted at least ten times. The chain carries TRBV6-5 and TRBJ2-7; 8 positions agree with TRBD2. CDR3 length equals 14 residues. CDR1 and CDR2 from the germline V gene are MNHEY and SVGAGI. After removal of 5 bases from V and 2 bases from J, the junction contained 5 bases not matched to a gene. The CDR3: CASSPLAGAYEQYF. The CDR3 DNA follows: TGTGCCAGCAGTCCTCTAGCGGGTGCCTACGAGCAGTACTTC.